This T cell receptor beta chain comes out of a study of a mutant IDH1 vaccine in newly diagnosed glioma. About the study: The sex distribution of treated patients was 62.5% male and roughly 38% female, with a mean age of 40.4 years.

Germline values: CDR1 MNHNY, CDR2 SVGAGI (reference sequence). This CDR3 region has 14 residues. V gave up 5 bases and J gave up 7 bases, with 15 bases separating them. Time point described: week 23, last vaccination. Topical imiquimod was applied with each vaccine dose, which held 300 ug of mutant IDH1 20-mer peptide. Points on this clone: Its cognate antigen is unknown.

Sequencing used immunoSEQ multiplex PCR; TCRdb keeps in-frame clones, though not all of them. The table has 45,000 to 65,000 clones, around 80% seen once. The TCR originated in a woman between 35 and 50 years old with glioma. Some clones in this sample may be carry-over from other donors' samples. J is TRBJ2-4 and V is TRBV6-6; D gene unclear. The specimen was PBMCs, collected from a glioma patient whose treatment included an IDH1 peptide vaccine. The CDR3 sequence is CASSTHNLGNIQYF. CDR3 DNA: TGTGCCAGCAGTACGCACAACCTGGGCAACATTCAGTACTTC.